This T cell receptor beta chain stems from a study of T cell responses to AZD1222 COVID-19 vaccine. CDR3 length: 15 residues. Germline CDR1 reads MDHEN; CDR2 reads SYDVKM. Trimming removed 3 bases from V and 4 bases from J, with 15 bases in between. Assay used: immunoSEQ multiplex PCR; TCRdb lists only in-frame clones, some missing. Here the sample spans 130,000 or so clones, 70% to 90% being singletons. Worth noting for this clone: What it recognizes is unknown.

Study findings and constraints: Two AZD1222 doses significantly raised spike-specific TCR breadth and depth over controls.

The sequences come from peripheral blood, collected on day 0 of AZD1222 vaccination. This chain joins TRBV28 and TRBJ1-1; possible D gene TRBD1, 5 bases. This TCR was sampled from an adult in good health. The CDR3 DNA follows: TGTGCCAGCAGTTTTGGGGCGAGGGTTAGCACTGAAGCTTTCTTT. Its translation is CASSFGARVSTEAFF. Combining the CDR3 with reference TRBV28 and TRBJ1-1 gives the whole variable domain DVKVTQSSRYLVKRTGEKVFLECVQDMDHENMFWYRQDPGLGLRLIYFSYDVKMKEKGDIPEGYSVSREKKERFSLILESASTNQTSMYLCASSFGARVSTEAFFGQGTRLTVV.